This T cell receptor (beta chain) was identified during a study of blood T cell repertoires in COVID-19. Comment on this clone: The sample carries other DNA sequences with the same CDR3.

Sequenced by immunoSEQ multiplex PCR; TCRdb stores in-frame clones only, minus some. The table shows hundreds of thousands of clones, with around 87% occurring only once. CDR1 MNHNY and CDR2 SVGAGI come from the germline V gene (reference sequence). V lost 0 bases and J lost 2, with 8 bases in between. There are 14 residues in the CDR3. V usage is TRBV6-6 and J usage is TRBJ2-7; a weak D match, TRBD1 (5 bases). The source material was peripheral blood. The sequence was collected from a woman between 35 and 50 years old who had recovered from COVID-19. CDR3 in amino acids: CASSYSQGTYEQYF. The CDR3 coding sequence is TGTGCCAGCAGTTACTCGCAGGGAACCTACGAGCAGTACTTC.